The present TCR beta chain was sequenced within a study of T cell changes during pregnancy in multiple sclerosis. The CDR3 totals 15 residues. Looked up from germline, CDR1 is LGHNA and CDR2 is YNFKEQ. The repertoire was sequenced with immunoSEQ multiplex PCR; TCRdb's copy has only in-frame clones and lacks some. This sample yields 77,000 or so clones, of which just under 95% are seen a single time; around 0.75% belongs to the top ten. This sequence joins TRBV4-2 and TRBJ2-5, with 9 bases lining up with TRBD1. The J call may be faulty, since TRBJ2-7 better matches the DNA end. This material consisted of peripheral blood, taken in the second trimester of pregnancy. The sequence derives from a female donor in good health, enrolled as a control in a pregnancy study. The CDR3 loop is CASSQGGTGSYEQYF. In nucleotides, the CDR3 is TGTGCCAGCAGCCAAGGGGGGACAGGGTCCTACGAGCAGTACTTC.